The clone carrying this T cell receptor (beta chain) has just a few counts. This specimen comes from a study of T cell repertoires in cytomegalovirus infection. Across the study: Both CMV infection and a matching HLA type were indicated by public TCR beta signatures.

TCRdb processed the reads anew with MiXCR; each CDR3 protein has one entry. Here the sample spans fewer than 700,000 distinct CDR3 sequences, roughly 24% being singletons. Germline V gene sequence: CDR1 LNHDA, CDR2 SQIVND (reference sequence). The germline V and J ends were trimmed by 6 bases and 1 base, with 12 bases remaining between them. CDR3 length: 14 residues. Sequenced: CD8+ T cells from PBMCs. The source is a human donor in good health (CMV status not recorded). Some clones in this sample may be carry-over from other donors' samples. The rearrangement links TRBV19 to TRBJ1-1, with D possibly matching TRBD1 (5 bases). The CDR3 sequence: CASRQGLRNTEAFF. CDR3 in DNA: TGTGCCAGTAGGCAGGGACTTAGGAACACTGAAGCTTTCTTT.